A single sample is the source of the 24 T cell receptor beta chains below, sequenced in a study of T cells in Graves' hyperthyroidism and ophthalmopathy. Amplified regions were TCR beta CDR3 sequences from RNA transcripts. The HTBI set primed first-round TCR CDR3 RT-PCR. One entry per CDR3 protein results from TCRdb running MiXCR on the multiplex PCR reads. This sample has some 490,000 distinct CDR3 sequences; roughly 22% occur once, and the top ten carry 49%. Sequencing used blood. Receptors originate from a woman aged 65 to 85 with Graves' ophthalmopathy.

This clonotype was observed a handful of times. The chain links TRBV12-5 to TRBJ2-7, with D unresolved. The ends were cut back, 5 bases at V and 3 bases at J, with 11 bases in the middle. Germline CDR1 and CDR2: LGHNT and FRNRAP. This CDR3 contains 13 residues. The CDR3 sequence: CASGLEGFYEQYF. For the CDR3, the DNA is TGTGCTAGTGGTCTGGAAGGGTTCTACGAGCAGTACTTC.

There are a few counts of this clonotype. The chain carries TRBV5-1 and TRBJ2-7, with 8 bases lining up with TRBD1. With V trimmed by 7 bases and J by 3 bases, 6 bases remained unmatched. CDR3 length: 13 amino acids. The germline V gene encodes CDR1 SGHRS and CDR2 YFSETQ. The DNA for the CDR3 is TGCGCCAGCCGGGCAGGGGGCGACTACGAGCAGTACTTC. This codes for CASRAGGDYEQYF.

This clonotype showed up just a few times. With a much larger clone just one base away, this may be a read error. The rearrangement uses TRBV12-3 or TRBV12-4 and TRBJ1-2, with D uncertain. The CDR3 extends over 12 amino acids. This CDR3 is CTSSPNGYGYTF. The CDR3 DNA follows: TGTACCAGCAGTCCGAATGGCTATGGCTACACCTTC.

The chain has TRBV5-1 and TRBJ2-3; D is unresolved. Per germline, CDR1 SGHRS and CDR2 YFSETQ. The CDR3 consists of 15 residues. The V gene lost 0 bases and the J gene lost 2 bases, with 10 bases spanning the gap. CDR3 coding DNA: TGCGCCAGCAGCTTGGGAGTCTTGAACACAGATACGCAGTATTTT. This codes for CASSLGVLNTDTQYF.

With respect to this clonotype: This CDR3 fails to terminate in the conserved phenylalanine or tryptophan, so it likely reflects a read error. The chain recombines TRBV6-1 with TRBJ2-7, with 11 bases aligning to TRBD1. Trimming took 5 bases from V and 5 from J; bases not matched to a gene: 8. This CDR3 contains 15 residues. The V gene's germline CDR1 is MNHNS and CDR2 SASEGT. The CDR3 loop reads CASSRPGQGVHEQYL. The CDR3 nucleotides read TGTGCCAGCAGTCGGCCGGGACAGGGGGTACACGAGCAGTACCTC.

V usage is TRBV28 and J usage is TRBJ1-2; no firm D call. V was clipped by 6 bases and J by 8 bases, with 16 bases between them. From germline, CDR1 is MDHEN and CDR2 SYDVKM. The CDR3 has 13 amino acids. The CDR3, as DNA: TGTGCCAGCAGCAACCCTTCAAAGGCGGGCTACACCTTC. This translates into CASSNPSKAGYTF.

This rearrangement joins TRBV27 to TRBJ1-3, with a weak D call TRBD1 (5 bases). Deletions cut 6 bases from V and 1 base from J, with 13 bases between. The CDR3 spans 15 residues. Germline CDR1 reads MNHEY; CDR2 reads SMNVEV (reference sequence). CDR3 in amino acids: CASSPGRGSGNTIYF. CDR3 DNA: TGTGCCAGCAGCCCAGGGCGGGGATCTGGAAACACCATATATTTT.

A single count supports this clonotype. The chain has TRBV15 and TRBJ2-5; the D is unclear. The CDR3 consists of 12 residues. Germline V CDR1 and CDR2: LNHNV, YYDKDF (reference sequence). Between the trimmed V and J ends, which lost 0 bases and 7 bases, there was a span of 6 bases. The CDR3 nucleotides read TGTGCCACCAGCAGAGACGTCGGGACCCAGTACTTC. Translated: CATSRDVGTQYF.

This clonotype has just a few counts. The CDR3 bases are TGTGCCAGCAGCCAAGTGGTTTGGCGGGAGATCGCCTACGAGCAGTACTTC. Protein: CASSQVVWREIAYEQYF. V is TRBV3-1 and J is TRBJ2-7; TRBD2 agrees at 7 bases. V dropped 1 base and J dropped 2; count of bases not matched to a gene: 11. Per germline, CDR1 LGHDT and CDR2 YNNKEL (reference sequence). This CDR3 comprises 17 residues.

The chain joins TRBV19 to TRBJ2-1; D is unclear. The CDR3 sequence is 13 residues long. CDR1 and CDR2 (germline): LNHDA, SQIVND (reference sequence). Trimming stripped 3 bases from V and 6 bases from J, with 9 bases between. The CDR3 loop is CASSMLVANEQFF. The CDR3 nucleotides read TGTGCCAGTAGTATGTTAGTAGCCAATGAGCAGTTCTTC.

The V call is TRBV12-3 or TRBV12-4, the J call TRBJ2-3; TRBD2 aligns across 9 bases. V was clipped by 8 bases and J by 2 bases; unmatched bases: 5. CDR3 length: 14 amino acids. CDR3 residues: CASLAGFFTDTQYF. The DNA of the CDR3 is TGTGCCAGCCTAGCGGGATTTTTCACAGATACGCAGTATTTT.

The J gene is TRBJ2-1, the V gene TRBV19; 7 bases agree with TRBD2. After removal of 7 bases from V and 6 bases from J, the junction contained 6 bases not matched to a gene. CDR1 LNHDA and CDR2 SQIVND come from the germline V gene (reference sequence). This CDR3 region has 13 residues. The CDR3 loop is CASTSWGGNEQFF. CDR3 nucleotide sequence: TGTGCCAGTACCTCGTGGGGGGGCAATGAGCAGTTCTTC.

This clonotype was found many times. The chain carries TRBV12-3 or TRBV12-4 and TRBJ1-1; D is possibly TRBD1 (5 bases). The CDR3 totals 15 residues. V shed 8 bases and J shed 0 bases, with 16 bases lying between them. The CDR3 DNA reads TGTGCCAGCTCCATGGGACGGTACATGAACACTGAAGCTTTCTTT. Protein product: CASSMGRYMNTEAFF.

This clonotype has just a few counts. The V call is TRBV28, the J call TRBJ2-2; D uncertain. The CDR3 totals 15 residues. Germline V CDR1 and CDR2: MDHEN, SYDVKM. Between the trimmed V and J ends, which lost 6 bases and 1 base, there was a span of 12 bases. CDR3 sequence: CASRLTTLNTGELFF. The CDR3 DNA follows: TGTGCCAGCAGACTCACGACACTGAACACCGGGGAGCTGTTTTTT. Supplemented by reference TRBV28 and TRBJ2-2, the full variable domain reads DVKVTQSSRYLVKRTGEKVFLECVQDMDHENMFWYRQDPGLGLRLIYFSYDVKMKEKGDIPEGYSVSREKKERFSLILESASTNQTSMYLCASRLTTLNTGELFFGEGSRLTVL.

The chain joins TRBV19 to TRBJ1-1; 9 bases are shared with TRBD1. The CDR3 totals 16 residues. J was trimmed by 4 bases and V by 7 bases; bases with no gene match: 13. Germline V gives CDR1 LNHDA, CDR2 SQIVND (reference sequence). In DNA form, the CDR3 reads TGTGCCAGTACCTCGGCTGCCGGGACAGGGCCCACTGAAGCTTTCTTT. This translates into CASTSAAGTGPTEAFF.

This clonotype was seen more than once but under ten times. This chain links TRBV3-1 with TRBJ2-5; TRBD2 aligns across 9 bases. Germline loops: CDR1 LGHDT, CDR2 YNNKEL (reference sequence). V shed 5 bases, J shed 4 bases, and the junction held 14 bases outside the gene matches. The CDR3 totals 17 residues. The CDR3 region has the DNA TGTGCCAGCAGCTCGCTTTTCTTAGCGGGAGCGAGAGAGACCCAGTACTTC. It specifies CASSSLFLAGARETQYF.

This clonotype showed up many times. The chain links TRBV2 to TRBJ2-7; no definite D call. This CDR3 has 14 residues. CDR1 and CDR2 from the germline V gene are SNHLY and FYNNEI. Trimming pared 7 bases from V and 0 bases from J, leaving 13 bases between. The CDR3, as DNA: TGTGCCAGCAAGGCCACCAACCCCTCCTACGAGCAGTACTTC. Its translation: CASKATNPSYEQYF.

V is TRBV12-5 and J is TRBJ2-2, with no clear D. V shed 6 bases and J shed 9 bases, with 14 bases lying between them. The CDR3 extends over 13 amino acids. Germline CDR1 is LGHNT and CDR2 is FRNRAP. The CDR3 DNA is TGTGCTAGTGGAAAAAGGAGTGACCGGGAGCTGTTTTTT. Its translation: CASGKRSDRELFF.

This clonotype appeared a few times. A much larger clonotype is one base distant, so this may be a read error. The J gene is TRBJ2-7, the V gene TRBV11-2; D is possibly TRBD2 (5 bases). The CDR3 length is 14 residues. Germline CDR1 SGHAT, CDR2 FQNNGV. CDR3 sequence: CAGSDQRYSYEQYF. In DNA form, the CDR3 reads TGTGCCGGCAGCGATCAGCGGTACTCCTACGAGCAGTACTTC.

This clonotype was seen at least ten times. The chain uses TRBV12-3 or TRBV12-4 and TRBJ2-3, with 15 nucleotides matching TRBD2. The trim removed 4 bases at V and 4 bases at J, leaving 3 bases unmatched. This CDR3 contains 16 residues. The chain's CDR3 is CASSSGLAGGADTQYF. The CDR3 DNA sequence: TGTGCCAGCAGTTCGGGACTAGCGGGAGGCGCAGATACGCAGTATTTT.

The V gene is TRBV9, the J gene TRBJ1-4, with 7 bases lining up with TRBD1. Germline assignment: CDR1 SGDLS and CDR2 YYNGEE. CDR3 length: 14 residues. The ends lost 7 bases at V and 7 bases at J; junction bases unmatched: 10. CDR3 protein: CASSRTGRGEKLFF. The CDR3 DNA follows: TGTGCCAGCTCACGGACAGGCCGGGGTGAAAAACTGTTTTTT.

This chain uses TRBV4-1 with TRBJ1-1; TRBD1 aligns across 7 bases. The length of the CDR3 is 14 residues. The germline V gene has CDR1 MGHRA and CDR2 YSYEKL. V trimming: 3 bases; J trimming: 6 bases; junction bases outside the gene matches: 7. In nucleotides, the CDR3 is TGCGCCAGCAGCCAGGCCAAGACAGGGTCTGAAGCTTTCTTT. Encoded protein: CASSQAKTGSEAFF.

The chain uses TRBV12-3 or TRBV12-4 and TRBJ2-1; 14 positions agree with TRBD2. The V and J ends lost 6 bases and 10 bases, in that order; junction bases with no gene match: 14. This CDR3 is built from 17 residues. CDR3 region: CASSSGTSGSPFEEQFF. The CDR3 nucleotides read TGTGCCAGCAGCTCCGGGACTAGCGGGAGCCCCTTTGAGGAGCAGTTCTTC.

This clonotype appeared many times. The J gene is TRBJ2-7, the V gene TRBV12-3 or TRBV12-4; maybe TRBD2 (6 bases). The CDR3 covers 14 residues. V was pared by 6 bases and J by 6 bases, with 18 bases between. This CDR3 reads CASRASGAVGEQYF. CDR3 bases: TGTGCCAGCAGGGCCTCGGGAGCCGTCGGCGAGCAGTACTTC.